Listed here are 28 T cell receptor beta chains from one sample, sequenced in a study of technical replicates of blood from a handful of donors. Profiled with immunoSEQ multiplex PCR; TCRdb holds only in-frame clones, not every one. The sample includes under 90,000 clones, about nine tenths of them seen just once. The sequenced sample consisted of T cells isolated from PBMCs. All receptors derive from a human donor in good health.

The V call is TRBV7-9, the J call TRBJ2-7; D possibly corresponds to TRBD1 (6 bases). Trimming cost V 3 bases and J 3 bases, with 12 bases left between them. The CDR3 has 14 amino acids. Germline lookup yields CDR1 SEHNR and CDR2 FQNEAQ (reference sequence). CDR3 DNA: TGTGCCAGCAGCTTTCTAGCCAGGGGCTACGAGCAGTACTTC. This translates into CASSFLARGYEQYF.

The CDR3 sequence is CASSYSARTEAFF. The CDR3 DNA follows: TGTGCCAGCAGTTACTCGGCACGCACTGAAGCTTTCTTT. The chain carries TRBV6-5 and TRBJ1-1, with D uncertain. Germline V gives CDR1 MNHEY, CDR2 SVGAGI. CDR3 length: 13 amino acids. The germline V and J ends were trimmed by 0 bases and 4 bases, with 6 bases remaining between them.

A single count supports this clone. The V gene is TRBV4-1, the J gene TRBJ2-7; a weak D match, TRBD1 (5 bases). Trimming took 3 bases from V and 4 from J, leaving 19 bases between them. Germline lookup yields CDR1 MGHRA and CDR2 YSYEKL. The CDR3 is 16 amino acids. Here the CDR3 reads CASSHRQMSPGYEQYF. The DNA for the CDR3 is TGCGCCAGCAGCCACCGACAGATGAGCCCTGGATACGAGCAGTACTTC.

V and J are TRBV6-1 and TRBJ2-7, with 10 bases identical to TRBD2. Trimming at V came to 0 bases and at J to 3 bases, leaving 11 bases not matched to a gene. The CDR3 has 18 amino acids. Germline V gives CDR1 MNHNS, CDR2 SASEGT. Here the CDR3 DNA reads TGTGCCAGCAGTGAAGCGCTGGGACTAGCGAGGACACACTACGAGCAGTACTTC. It specifies CASSEALGLARTHYEQYF.

This chain links TRBV13 with TRBJ2-7; weak D call: TRBD2 (6 bases). CDR1 and CDR2 (germline): PRHDT, FYEKMQ (reference sequence). The CDR3 has 13 amino acids. V was cut by 4 bases and J by 3 bases, with 10 bases left in between. CDR3 protein: CASSSGAGYEQYF. The CDR3 DNA is TGTGCCAGCAGCTCGGGAGCGGGCTACGAGCAGTACTTC.

The rearrangement links TRBV6-5 to TRBJ1-1, with 9 bases lining up with TRBD1. The J segment lost 5 bases and the V segment lost 6 bases, leaving 7 bases of the junction unmatched. CDR1 is MNHEY and CDR2 is SVGAGI in the germline V gene. CDR3 length: 14 residues. CDR3 sequence: CASRTPGQGTEAFF. CDR3 DNA: TGTGCCAGCAGGACCCCGGGACAGGGAACTGAAGCTTTCTTT.

V is TRBV12-5 and J is TRBJ2-6; TRBD1 is a possible D gene (6 bases). The CDR3 has 18 amino acids. V lost 2 bases and J lost 0, with 14 bases in between. CDR1 is LGHNT and CDR2 is FRNRAP in the germline V gene. The CDR3 loop is CASGLTLTGSSGANVLTF. The CDR3, as DNA: TGTGCTAGTGGTTTGACCCTGACAGGCAGCTCTGGGGCCAACGTCCTGACTTTC.

The V and J genes are TRBV7-6 and TRBJ2-3; TRBD2 agrees at 7 bases. V gave up 0 bases and J gave up 6 bases; unmatched junction bases: 6. This CDR3 contains 15 residues. The germline CDR1 and CDR2 sequences are SGHVS and FNYEAQ. CDR3 in DNA: TGTGCCAGCAGCTTAGCGGGAGGGCCAGGGGATACGCAGTATTTT. This sequence encodes CASSLAGGPGDTQYF.

This sequence joins TRBV4-2 and TRBJ1-1, with 9 positions matching TRBD1. Germline V CDR1 and CDR2: LGHNA, YNFKEQ. The length of the CDR3 is 16 residues. V lost 4 bases to trimming and J lost 1 base; unmatched junction nucleotides: 7. CDR3 nucleotides: TGTGCCAGCAGCCCTTACAGGGGGCTGCGGAACACTGAAGCTTTCTTT. This sequence encodes CASSPYRGLRNTEAFF.

This rearrangement joins TRBV5-1 to TRBJ1-1; TRBD1 agrees at 11 bases. Germline V lookup: CDR1 SGHRS, CDR2 YFSETQ. With V trimmed by 3 bases and J by 1 base, 14 bases remained unmatched. There are 19 residues in the CDR3. CDR3 DNA: TGCGCCAGCAGCTGGGGACTAGGACAGGGGGCGAAATCGAACACTGAAGCTTTCTTT. Encoded protein: CASSWGLGQGAKSNTEAFF.

The rearrangement links TRBV11-3 to TRBJ2-2, with 8 bases aligning to TRBD2. CDR3 length: 18 residues. Trimming removed 3 bases from V and 0 bases from J; junction bases left unmatched: 9. Germline CDR1 SGHNT, CDR2 YENEEA. This CDR3 is CASSFYGGGRANTGELFF. In DNA, the CDR3 is TGTGCCAGCAGCTTCTACGGGGGGGGCCGTGCGAACACCGGGGAGCTGTTTTTT. The full variable domain, in which reference TRBV11-3 and TRBJ2-2 provide the parts outside the CDR3, is EAGVVQSPRYKIIEKKQPVAFWCNPISGHNTLYWYLQNLGQGPELLIRYENEEAVDDSQLPKDRFSAERLKGVDSTLKIQPAELGDSAVYLCASSFYGGGRANTGELFFGEGSRLTVL.

The rearrangement joins TRBV27 to TRBJ1-1; 8 bases are a match to TRBD1. This CDR3 region has 15 residues. The germline V gene has CDR1 MNHEY and CDR2 SMNVEV (reference sequence). V was pared by 7 bases and J by 6 bases, with 13 bases of the junction left unmatched. CDR3 nucleotides: TGTGCCAGCATTCCCGGGACAGGTGGCCGCCCTGAAGCTTTCTTT. This sequence encodes CASIPGTGGRPEAFF.

V usage is TRBV5-1 and J usage is TRBJ1-6; 7 nucleotides align to TRBD1. This CDR3 spans 19 amino acids. The germline V gene encodes CDR1 SGHRS and CDR2 YFSETQ. V dropped 4 bases and J dropped 1; count of bases not matched to a gene: 14. CDR3 bases: TGCGCCAGCAGCCCAGCCGGGACAGCTGGGTGGTCCTATAATTCACCCCTCCACTTT. It is translated as CASSPAGTAGWSYNSPLHF.

The chain recombines TRBV27 with TRBJ1-1, with D tentatively TRBD1 (6 bases). Germline values: CDR1 MNHEY, CDR2 SMNVEV (reference sequence). Trimming cost V 3 bases and J 4 bases, with 9 bases left between them. The CDR3 is made up of 13 amino acids. The CDR3 here is CASSLEGGTEAFF. In DNA form, the CDR3 reads TGTGCCAGCAGTTTGGAAGGGGGCACTGAAGCTTTCTTT.

The chain employs TRBV5-1 and TRBJ1-1, with 9 bases aligning to TRBD1. This CDR3 comprises 17 residues. The junction had 8 bases not matched to a gene; V was cut back by 1 base and J by 1 base. Germline V CDR1 and CDR2: SGHRS, YFSETQ. CDR3 coding DNA: TGCGCCAGCAGCTTGTTGGGACAGGGAAGAGGGAACACTGAAGCTTTCTTT. Translated, it gives CASSLLGQGRGNTEAFF.

This rearrangement joins TRBV7-9 to TRBJ1-1; TRBD1 matches at 7 bases. Germline trimming cut 1 base from V and 1 base from J; bases unmatched to any gene: 12. Germline values: CDR1 SEHNR, CDR2 FQNEAQ (reference sequence). The CDR3 sequence is 18 residues long. The CDR3 here is CASSLVGLGRGTNTEAFF. The CDR3 DNA reads as TGTGCCAGCAGCTTAGTAGGTTTAGGCAGGGGGACGAACACTGAAGCTTTCTTT.

V usage is TRBV15 and J usage is TRBJ2-7; no firm D call. Germline loops: CDR1 LNHNV, CDR2 YYDKDF (reference sequence). This CDR3 region has 13 residues. The V end was cut by 0 bases, the J end by 6 bases, with 9 bases between. The CDR3 loop reads CATSRENPSEQYF. The DNA for the CDR3 is TGTGCCACCAGCAGAGAAAATCCTAGCGAGCAGTACTTC.

The rearrangement links TRBV5-1 to TRBJ2-7, with a weak D call TRBD1 (5 bases). Trimming took off 4 bases at V and 4 bases at J, with 12 bases between the two ends. Per the germline V gene, CDR1 is SGHRS and CDR2 is YFSETQ. CDR3 size: 13 residues. CDR3 in amino acids: CASSIQSGYEQYF. CDR3 coding DNA: TGCGCCAGCAGCATACAATCAGGGTACGAGCAGTACTTC.

A single count supports this clone. The rearrangement joins TRBV6-6 to TRBJ2-3; 8 bases agree with TRBD1. Germline assignment: CDR1 MNHNY and CDR2 SVGAGI (reference sequence). The CDR3 is 16 residues long. V lost 6 bases, J lost 2 bases, and 10 bases stayed unmatched. CDR3 sequence (DNA): TGTGCCAGCAGCTTCAGGGGGCTCAGAAACACAGATACGCAGTATTTT. This gives the protein CASSFRGLRNTDTQYF.

This rearrangement joins TRBV5-1 to TRBJ2-6; 7 bases align to TRBD1. The germline V gene encodes CDR1 SGHRS and CDR2 YFSETQ. The trim removed 3 bases at V and 0 bases at J, leaving 6 bases unmatched. The CDR3 runs 17 residues. DNA of the CDR3: TGCGCCAGCAGCTCCGACAGGGTCAGCTCTGGGGCCAACGTCCTGACTTTC. Translation: CASSSDRVSSGANVLTF.

This clone was picked up one time. The chain combines TRBV5-1 with TRBJ2-6; 7 bases align to TRBD2. CDR1 and CDR2 (germline): SGHRS, YFSETQ. V lost 2 bases, J lost 0 bases, and 2 bases stayed unmatched. This CDR3 has 16 residues. The CDR3 sequence: CASSFLAASGANVLTF. CDR3 bases: TGCGCCAGCAGCTTCCTAGCGGCCTCTGGGGCCAACGTCCTGACTTTC. The full variable domain, rest sourced from reference TRBV5-1 and TRBJ2-6, is KAGVTQTPRYLIKTRGQQVTLSCSPISGHRSVSWYQQTPGQGLQFLFEYFSETQRNKGNFPGRFSGRQFSNSRSEMNVSTLELGDSALYLCASSFLAASGANVLTFGAGSRLTVL.

V and J are TRBV19 and TRBJ2-7, with TRBD2 matching over 9 bases. The CDR3 is 15 amino acids. J was trimmed by 1 base and V by 7 bases; bases with no gene match: 8. Germline V gene sequence: CDR1 LNHDA, CDR2 SQIVND (reference sequence). The CDR3, as DNA: TGTGCCAGTACCCTAAAAGCGGGAGGATCCTACGAGCAGTACTTC. It translates to CASTLKAGGSYEQYF.

A single count supports this clone. The rearrangement joins TRBV28 to TRBJ1-5; TRBD1 aligns across 7 bases. The CDR3 has 17 amino acids. Looked up from germline, CDR1 is MDHEN and CDR2 is SYDVKM. V lost 5 bases, J lost 5 bases, and 15 bases stayed unmatched. The chain's CDR3 is CASSKPTGQKVHQPQHF. The CDR3, as DNA: TGTGCCAGCAGTAAACCGACAGGGCAGAAGGTGCATCAGCCCCAGCATTTT.

This CDR3 reads CASSQANSPNEQFF. The CDR3 region has the DNA TGCGCCAGCAGCCAAGCTAATTCCCCTAATGAGCAGTTCTTC. The gene calls are TRBV4-1 and TRBJ2-1; the D is unclear. Deletions cut 1 base from V and 7 bases from J, with 11 bases between. The CDR3 has 14 residues. Germline CDR1 and CDR2: MGHRA and YSYEKL.

This chain uses TRBV5-5 with TRBJ2-2; the D gene is possibly TRBD1 (6 bases). The V and J ends lost 3 bases and 5 bases respectively, with 17 bases between them. CDR3 length: 16 amino acids. Germline-derived CDR1 and CDR2 are SGHKS and YYEKEE (reference sequence). The CDR3 DNA follows: TGTGCCAGCAGCTGGATACCGGGGACACCTACCGGGGAGCTGTTTTTT. This codes for CASSWIPGTPTGELFF.

This clone was seen more than once but under ten times. Other DNA sequences in the sample encode the same CDR3. The chain recombines TRBV14 with TRBJ2-6; TRBD1 might be the D (6 bases). CDR1 and CDR2 from the germline V gene are SGHDN and FVKESK. The ends were cut back, 4 bases at V and 4 bases at J, with 11 bases in the middle. This CDR3 spans 15 amino acids. The CDR3 region has the DNA TGTGCCAGCAGCCTGCAGGGGCCCGGGGCCAACGTCCTGACTTTC. Translation gives CASSLQGPGANVLTF. Supplemented by reference TRBV14 and TRBJ2-6, the full variable domain reads EAGVTQFPSHSVIEKGQTVTLRCDPISGHDNLYWYRRVMGKEIKFLLHFVKESKQDESGMPNNRFLAERTGGTYSTLKVQPAELEDSGVYFCASSLQGPGANVLTFGAGSRLTVL.

V usage is TRBV2 and J usage is TRBJ2-7, with a possible D match to TRBD2 (5 bases). Germline-derived CDR1 and CDR2 are SNHLY and FYNNEI. CDR3 length: 15 amino acids. The germline V and J ends were trimmed by 2 bases and 0 bases, with 11 bases remaining between them. CDR3 in amino acids: CASSETTGISYEQYF. The DNA for the CDR3 is TGTGCCAGCAGTGAAACAACGGGGATCTCCTACGAGCAGTACTTC.

The chain is built from TRBV5-6 and TRBJ2-2; D may be TRBD1 (6 bases). V lost 7 bases to trimming and J lost 0 bases, with 10 bases between them. The CDR3 has 14 residues. Germline V gene lookup returns CDR1 SGHDT and CDR2 YYEEEE. CDR3: CASREGANTGELFF. The CDR3, as DNA: TGTGCCAGCCGTGAGGGGGCGAACACCGGGGAGCTGTTTTTT. The complete variable domain, with remaining parts taken from reference TRBV5-6 and TRBJ2-2, reads DAGVTQSPTHLIKTRGQQVTLRCSPKSGHDTVSWYQQALGQGPQFIFQYYEEEERQRGNFPDRFSGHQFPNYSSELNVNALLLGDSALYLCASREGANTGELFFGEGSRLTVL.